Shown below are 14 T cell receptor beta chains from a single sample sequenced in a study of beta chain features in type 1 diabetes. For these receptors, no antigen is known. Study findings and constraints: Among all four CD4+ subsets, Type 1 diabetes patients had TCRB CDR3s that were moderately but significantly shorter.

As every portion of the isolated RNA was reverse transcribed, the sequencing read expressed TCRB transcripts. Some clones are missing from TCRdb's copy, which holds only in-frame ones; the method was immunoSEQ multiplex PCR. The sample lists roughly 340,000 clones; roughly 14% were seen once. The sequencing sample was made of naive CD4+ T cells from blood. These receptors were taken from a woman under 30 with type 1 diabetes.

This clone was seen only a few times. The chain links TRBV2 to TRBJ1-1; the D is unclear. The length of the CDR3 is 14 residues. CDR1 and CDR2 (germline): SNHLY, FYNNEI. Trimming left V 6 bases short and J 0 bases short, with 11 bases between. CDR3 DNA: TGTGCCAGCAGCCGGGATACAATGAACACTGAAGCTTTCTTT. As protein: CASSRDTMNTEAFF.

This clone was observed a handful of times. This sequence joins TRBV6-6 and TRBJ2-7; a possible D gene is TRBD1 (5 bases). Between the trimmed V and J ends, which lost 3 bases and 5 bases, there was a span of 14 bases. CDR1 is MNHNY and CDR2 is SVGAGI in the germline V gene (reference sequence). The CDR3 has 14 residues. The CDR3 DNA follows: TGTGCCAGCAGTTATTTACACCAGGGTCACGAGCAGTACTTC. It is translated as CASSYLHQGHEQYF.

This rearrangement joins TRBV18 to TRBJ2-5; TRBD2 is a possible D gene (5 bases). The germline gives CDR1 KGHSH, CDR2 LQKENI. Trimming removed 0 bases at V and 2 bases at J, with 10 bases between. The CDR3 covers 15 residues. This CDR3 is CASSPPNSGQETQYF. The CDR3 nucleotides read TGTGCCAGCTCACCACCGAACTCGGGACAAGAGACCCAGTACTTC. Filled out from reference TRBV18 and TRBJ2-5, the complete variable domain reads NAGVMQNPRHLVRRRGQEARLRCSPMKGHSHVYWYRQLPEEGLKFMVYLQKENIIDESGMPKERFSAEFPKEGPSILRIQQVVRGDSAAYFCASSPPNSGQETQYFGPGTRLLVL.

The genes are TRBV5-1 and TRBJ2-1; 8 positions agree with TRBD2. V was clipped by 6 bases and J by 4 bases; unmatched bases: 6. Per germline, CDR1 SGHRS and CDR2 YFSETQ. This CDR3 has 14 residues. The CDR3 spells CASTLTSGYNEQFF. The CDR3 DNA reads TGCGCCAGCACCCTCACTAGCGGTTACAATGAGCAGTTCTTC.

The chain employs TRBV5-1 and TRBJ2-1; 7 positions match TRBD1. V was pared by 0 bases and J by 4 bases, with 13 bases of the junction left unmatched. Germline V CDR1 and CDR2: SGHRS, YFSETQ. The length of the CDR3 is 18 residues. CDR3 sequence: CASSLGLTGLGAYNEQFF. The CDR3 bases are TGCGCCAGCAGCTTGGGGTTGACAGGGCTCGGGGCATACAATGAGCAGTTCTTC.

The CDR3 nucleotides read TGTGCCAGCAGCGGCCTGGACACCGGGGAGCTGTTTTTT. It is translated as CASSGLDTGELFF. The J gene is TRBJ2-2, the V gene TRBV11-2; D not resolved. Trimming removed 5 bases at V and 3 bases at J, with 7 bases between. The germline V gene has CDR1 SGHAT and CDR2 FQNNGV. The CDR3 contains 13 residues.

This clone was seen more than once but under ten times. For the CDR3, the DNA is TGTGCCAGCGTCAAACCCGGAGGCTCCTACGAGCAGTACTTC. This gives the protein CASVKPGGSYEQYF. The V call is TRBV28, the J call TRBJ2-7; TRBD2 might be the D (5 bases). V lost 8 bases to trimming and J lost 0 bases, with 14 bases between them. Germline V CDR1 and CDR2: MDHEN, SYDVKM. The CDR3 has 14 residues.

This clone has a handful of counts. The CDR3 nucleotides read TGTGCCAGCTCACCGACCACAGGGGACGGTGGCTACACCTTC. Translated: CASSPTTGDGGYTF. V gene TRBV18 combines with J gene TRBJ1-2; the match to TRBD1 covers 7 bases. With 3 bases clipped from V and 7 bases from J, the junction kept 8 bases outside the gene matches. Germline CDR1 and CDR2: KGHSH and LQKENI. The CDR3 is 14 residues long.

This clone was counted between two and nine times. The rearrangement links TRBV30 to TRBJ2-1, with D perhaps matching TRBD1 (5 bases). The length of the CDR3 is 11 residues. Deletions cut 1 base from V and 10 bases from J, with 8 bases between. The V gene's germline CDR1 is GTSNPN and CDR2 SVGIG (reference sequence). The CDR3, as DNA: TGTGCCTGGAGTGCTAGGACAGAGCAGTTCTTC. This encodes CAWSARTEQFF.

This clone was observed a few times. V is TRBV30 and J is TRBJ2-5, with TRBD1 as a possible D gene (5 bases). With 3 bases removed from V and 0 bases from J, the gap between germline ends came to 8 bases. Germline loops: CDR1 GTSNPN, CDR2 SVGIG (reference sequence). The length of the CDR3 is 13 residues. The chain's CDR3 is CAWSPGYQETQYF. The CDR3 DNA sequence: TGTGCCTGGAGCCCAGGGTACCAAGAGACCCAGTACTTC.

This clone was seen a few times. The gene calls are TRBV6-5 and TRBJ2-5; D is possibly TRBD1 (7 bases). Germline CDR1 and CDR2: MNHEY and SVGAGI. Trimming stripped 5 bases from V and 5 bases from J, with 15 bases between. The CDR3 is 14 residues long. The CDR3 DNA reads TGTGCCAGCAGTCCTCAACAGGGGAGGGAGACCCAGTACTTC. Amino acid sequence: CASSPQQGRETQYF.

The table lists this clone with a few counts. The chain carries TRBV5-1 and TRBJ2-1; 7 bases are shared with TRBD2. With 0 bases clipped from V and 5 bases from J, the junction kept 2 bases outside the gene matches. CDR1 and CDR2 (germline): SGHRS, YFSETQ. The CDR3 length is 14 residues. CDR3 DNA: TGCGCCAGCAGCTTGGCCCTAGCGGACAATGAGCAGTTCTTC. This sequence encodes CASSLALADNEQFF.

The gene calls are TRBV28 and TRBJ1-1; D unclear. This CDR3 is 15 amino acids long. V dropped 2 bases and J dropped 1 base, with 11 bases sitting between them. Germline CDR1 and CDR2: MDHEN and SYDVKM. The CDR3 sequence is CASSLSGRSNTEAFF. In DNA, the CDR3 is TGTGCCAGCAGTTTAAGCGGGAGATCGAACACTGAAGCTTTCTTT.

This chain joins TRBV4-2 and TRBJ2-1, with D uncertain. CDR3 length: 16 residues. Germline V lookup: CDR1 LGHNA, CDR2 YNFKEQ. V gave up 0 bases and J gave up 2 bases, with 11 bases separating them. The CDR3: CASSQDYYSTYNEQFF. Here the CDR3 DNA reads TGTGCCAGCAGCCAAGATTATTATTCTACCTACAATGAGCAGTTCTTC.